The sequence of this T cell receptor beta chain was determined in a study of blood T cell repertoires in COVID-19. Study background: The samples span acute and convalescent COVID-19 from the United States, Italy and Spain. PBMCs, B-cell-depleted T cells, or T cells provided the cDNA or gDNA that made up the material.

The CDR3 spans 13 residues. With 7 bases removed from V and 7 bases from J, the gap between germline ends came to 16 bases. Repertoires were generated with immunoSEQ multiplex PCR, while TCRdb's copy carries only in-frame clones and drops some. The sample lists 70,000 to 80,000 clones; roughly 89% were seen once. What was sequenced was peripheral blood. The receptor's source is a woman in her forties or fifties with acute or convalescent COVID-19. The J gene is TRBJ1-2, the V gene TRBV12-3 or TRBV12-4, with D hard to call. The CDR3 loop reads CASTVPGSLGYTF. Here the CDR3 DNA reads TGTGCCAGCACAGTCCCCGGGAGCCTTGGCTACACCTTC.